Each of the 2 T cell receptor beta chains below was sequenced from the same sample in a study of blood T cell repertoires in COVID-19. Clones were read by immunoSEQ multiplex PCR, and TCRdb kept only the in-frame ones, dropping some. This table holds 270,000 or so clones, approximately 84% found once. The sequenced sample was PBMCs or T cells enriched from blood (not recorded which). These receptor sequences come from a woman between 50 and 59 years old who had been exposed to COVID-19.

V is TRBV7-9 and J is TRBJ1-2, with 7 bases lining up with TRBD1. Looked up from germline, CDR1 is SEHNR and CDR2 is FQNEAQ (reference sequence). The CDR3 has 14 amino acids. V trimming: 2 bases; J trimming: 4 bases; junction bases outside the gene matches: 4. The CDR3, as DNA: TGTGCCAGCAGCTTAACGACAGGGCCCTATGGCTACACCTTC. This translates into CASSLTTGPYGYTF.

The chain employs TRBV27 and TRBJ2-4; perhaps TRBD2 as D (7 bases). CDR3 length equals 20 residues. Trimming cost V 0 bases and J 0 bases, with 21 bases left between them. Germline loops: CDR1 MNHEY, CDR2 SMNVEV (reference sequence). CDR3 in DNA: TGTGCCAGCAGTTTATCGGGGGGGCGCTTAACCTTTAGAGCCAAAAACATTCAGTACTTC. It encodes CASSLSGGRLTFRAKNIQYF.